The rows below give T cell receptor beta chains drawn from one sample of a study of CD8 T cells in Susac syndrome. MiXCR was run by TCRdb on the immunoSEQ multiplex PCR reads, yielding one entry per CDR3 protein. The sample consists of 150,000 to 200,000 distinct CDR3 sequences, about 95% of them appearing once. Sequenced material: CD4+ T cells from PBMCs. All receptors derive from a human donor in good health. Both conserved end residues are part of each CDR3. The order of the fields is D gene, J gene, clone size, V gene, CDR3 DNA, CDR3 protein. D genes are given only for firm matches. Only part of the rows carry a size: once, few, many, or a class if the clone is expanded.

- TRBJ1-1 - TRBV28 TGTGCCAGCAGTTCGATATACCGGACGGTGCTGGAAGCTTTCTTT CASSSIYRTVLEAFF
- TRBJ2-1 - TRBV15 TGTGCCACCAGCAGAGAACGGGCCCTAGCGAATGAGCAGTTCTTC CATSRERALANEQFF
TRBD1 TRBJ1-6 - TRBV30 TGTGCCTGGAGTCGACAGGGGGCCGCACCCCTCCACTTT CAWSRQGAAPLHF
- TRBJ1-5 - TRBV3-1 TGTGCCAGCAGCCTTGGACTGGGTAATCAGCCCCAGCATTTT CASSLGLGNQPQHF
- TRBJ1-6 - TRBV21-1 TGTGCCAGCAGCAAAGCGCTCCGACCGTGGAGGTCACCCCTCCACTTT CASSKALRPWRSPLHF
- TRBJ2-3 - TRBV20-1 TGCAGTGCTAGAGGGCCCTTCACAGATACGCAGTATTTT CSARGPFTDTQYF
- TRBJ2-7 once TRBV7-2 TGTGCCAGCAGCTTAGGGCGAAGAGGGTACGAGCAGTACTTC CASSLGRRGYEQYF
- TRBJ1-2 once TRBV3-1 TGTGCCAGCAGCCGGGGCAGGGTGGGGTATGGCTACACCTTC CASSRGRVGYGYTF
TRBD1 TRBJ1-1 - TRBV23-1 TGCGCCAGCAGTCAATTCGGCAGGGGGTGCGAAGCTTTCTTT CASSQFGRGCEAFF
- TRBJ2-5 - TRBV4-3 TGCGCCAGCAGCCAAGGACTAGTCCAAGAGACCCAGTACTTC CASSQGLVQETQYF
TRBD1 TRBJ2-7 once TRBV3-1 TGTGCCAGCAGCCCAGGTATAGGACAGGGAGGTGTCGAGCAGTACTTC CASSPGIGQGGVEQYF
TRBD2 TRBJ2-5 - TRBV2 TGTGCCAGCAGTGACAGGCGGGGGCAAGAGACCCAGTACTTC CASSDRRGQETQYF
TRBD1 TRBJ1-2 - TRBV27 TGTGCCAGCAGTTTTAGGAAGAGACAGGGAACTAACTATGGCTACACCTTC CASSFRKRQGTNYGYTF
- TRBJ1-2 - TRBV7-9 TGTGCCAGCAGCTCGGGGGTTGGCTACACCTTC CASSSGVGYTF
- TRBJ1-2 - TRBV5-6 TGTGCCAGCAGCCGAACCTCCCAGACCTTCTATGGCTACACCTTC CASSRTSQTFYGYTF
TRBD1 TRBJ2-3 - TRBV5-1 TGCGCCAGCAGCTTGGTAGACAGGGGATCGGATACGCAGTATTTT CASSLVDRGSDTQYF
- TRBJ2-4 - TRBV27 TGTGCCAGCAGCACCCCCCGGGCCCTGGGGAACATTCAGTACTTC CASSTPRALGNIQYF
TRBD1 TRBJ2-5 - TRBV9 TGTGCCAGCAGCGCCATGGGGACAGGGCAAGAGACCCAGTACTTC CASSAMGTGQETQYF
TRBD1 TRBJ2-3 - TRBV18 TGTGCCAGCTCACCGGACAGGGCTCAAGATACGCAGTATTTT CASSPDRAQDTQYF
TRBD2 TRBJ2-1 - TRBV11-1 TGTGCCAGCAGCTCAGTAGCGGGGACACTAAGCTCCTACAATGAGCAGTTCTTC CASSSVAGTLSSYNEQFF
- TRBJ2-5 - TRBV5-1 TGCGCCAGCAGCGGCACTAGGGGCCAGGGAGCGACCCAGTACTTC CASSGTRGQGATQYF
- TRBJ1-1 - TRBV7-8 TGTGCCAGCAGCTTAGACTTCTCGTTCACTGAAGCTTTCTTT CASSLDFSFTEAFF
- TRBJ1-1 - TRBV29-1 TGCAGCGTTGATATCGTGAACACTGAAGCTTTCTTT CSVDIVNTEAFF
TRBD2 TRBJ2-3 - TRBV20-1 TGCAGTGCCACTGGGACTAGCGGGGGCTGGAGCGCAGATACGCAGTATTTT CSATGTSGGWSADTQYF